This TCR beta chain is drawn from a study of CD8+ T cells in alopecia areata (dated 2018 in TCRdb). With respect to the entire study: Treated patients were enrolled in an open-label pilot trial of oral tofacitinib, 5 to 10 mg twice daily, for moderate-to-severe alopecia areata. RNA was obtained with the PAXgene miRNA kit for fixed scalp, the miRNeasy kit for PBMCs, and the RNeasy kit for mouse skin. Biopsies were taken from tofacitinib-treated patients at baseline and at 4 and 24 weeks of treatment, and a later scalp biopsy was taken in several of the tofacitinib-treated patients. Scalp tissue and sorted CD4+ and CD8+ peripheral blood T cells from patchy and totalis/universalis alopecia areata patients and from healthy controls were covered by human TCRbeta sequencing. Tofacitinib was administered for 6 to 18 months, and 6 months of follow-up off drug were then conducted to assess delayed response and recurrence. In both human patients and the C3H/HeJ mouse model, the study applied high-throughput TCRbeta sequencing to look at T cell clonal expansion in alopecia areata. Scalp clonality was compared across normal scalp (n=4), patchy alopecia areata scalp (n=8), and alopecia totalis/universalis scalp (n=8). immunoSEQ multiplex PCR using 35 Vbeta forward primers and 13 Jbeta reverse primers was used to amplify TCRbeta CDR3 regions.

The CDR3 numbers 15 residues from cysteine through phenylalanine. The read is trimmed to its CDR3 DNA, 45 bases read in frame from base 1. Taken from the germline V gene, the CDR1 and CDR2 loops are SGHVS and FNYEAQ. The junction carries 14 bases between V and J, which are trimmed by 4 bases and 4 bases respectively. The time point label here, explained by the study, means: baseline before oral tofacitinib. Lesional scalp punch biopsies and peripheral blood were obtained from alopecia areata patients. After PBMCs were isolated by density centrifugation and stained for CD3, CD4 and CD8, a FACSAria was used to sort CD4+ and CD8+ T cells. What the authors observed across the whole study: Shared TCR sequences between patients were less evident than in mice, which may be partly attributable to HLA diversity in the patient population. Resident alphabeta T cells in normal human skin are also sequenced, complicating scalp TCR repertoire analysis, unlike mouse skin dominated by gammadelta T cells. Lesional scalp, especially in alopecia totalis/universalis, showed higher clonality and more expanded CD8+ clones than normal scalp, suggesting antigenic drive.

Preparation of the library involved the immunoSEQ multiplex PCR assay. RNA was extracted from all samples and reverse transcribed into cDNA as template for TCR sequencing. SuperScript III was used to make first-strand cDNA, primed with a 2:1 mix of oligo-dT and random hexamers. A synthetic immune receptor repertoire was used to gauge amplification bias, and whatever bias remained was removed computationally. The published analysis was carried out like this. After raw reads were preprocessed to remove errors, the CDR3 was defined following IMGT conventions as running from the conserved cysteine to phenylalanine. Clonality was computed by normalizing Shannon entropy by log2 of the number of productive unique TCRs and subtracting the result from 1. Whether scalp clones were CD4 or CD8 was inferred by matching scalp TCRbeta sequences against CD4 and CD8 repertoires sorted from blood. TCRdb holds this immuneACCESS table with in-frame rearrangements only. Some clones are missing; in checked studies, unresolved V genes explain under half, and the rest has no known cause. The V and J calls and the clone size are those of that table, but D and trimming were determined from the DNA. The sample table records about 170,000 clones; roughly 70% of these occur just once. The biggest ten clones account for about an eighth of the sample.

Concerning this clone: This receptor's antigen is unknown. Per-base quality was not reported, and no clone a single base away is much larger than it.

Here the sequenced sample was CD8+ T cells sorted from blood, taken at week 0. The clonotype was recovered from a human donor with alopecia areata. The chain employs TRBV7-6 and TRBJ1-5; tentative D gene TRBD1, with 5 bases matching. The CDR3 reads CASSSTRDRNQPQHF. The nucleotide sequence is given as TGTGCCAGCAGCTCCACGCGTGACAGAAATCAGCCCCAGCATTTT.